These 26 T cell receptor beta chains were sequenced from one sample in a study of blood T cell repertoires in COVID-19. The table came from immunoSEQ multiplex PCR; TCRdb's copy has only in-frame clones and leaves some out. The sample contains 250,000 to 400,000 clones, more than 70% of which appear only once. Sequencing was carried out using PBMCs or T cells enriched from blood (not recorded which). These receptors were collected from a woman aged 25-40 years who had recovered from COVID-19.

This sequence joins TRBV10-1 and TRBJ2-3; D uncertain. The CDR3 is 13 residues long. V was clipped by 5 bases and J by 2 bases, with 8 bases between them. Looked up from germline, CDR1 is WNHNN and CDR2 is SYGVQD (reference sequence). The DNA for the CDR3 is TGCGCCAGCAGTCGGTCCTACACAGATACGCAGTATTTT. Translation gives CASSRSYTDTQYF.

The chain employs TRBV7-5 and TRBJ1-3. TRBV7-5 is recorded as a pseudogene. The CDR3 length is 14 residues. Here the CDR3 DNA reads TGTGTCAGAAGCTTGGAGGGAGCTGGAAACACCATATATTTT. Translating it yields CVRSLEGAGNTIYF.

The V call is TRBV6-4, the J call TRBJ1-6, with unresolved D. Per the germline V gene, CDR1 is MRHNA and CDR2 is SNTAGT. This CDR3 is 14 amino acids long. V was clipped by 5 bases and J by 0 bases, with 5 bases between them. CDR3 region: CASSPVSYNSPLHF. CDR3 DNA: TGTGCCAGCAGTCCGGTCTCCTATAATTCACCCCTCCACTTT.

V and J are TRBV5-1 and TRBJ1-1; no clear D. The V gene lost 4 bases and the J gene lost 8 bases, with 18 bases spanning the gap. Germline CDR1 SGHRS, CDR2 YFSETQ. The CDR3 is 14 amino acids. In DNA, the CDR3 is TGCGCCAGCAGCCCCCTGAGCCCGGCGGGGGAAGCTTTCTTT. Translated, it gives CASSPLSPAGEAFF.

This clone showed up just a few times. This chain uses TRBV5-1 with TRBJ2-1; D is undetermined. Germline assignment: CDR1 SGHRS and CDR2 YFSETQ. Trimming left V 0 bases short and J 7 bases short, with 17 bases between. CDR3 length equals 16 residues. The CDR3 DNA reads TGCGCCAGCAGCTTGGCTTCTGGCGGCTCCTTGAATGAGCAGTTCTTC. This sequence encodes CASSLASGGSLNEQFF.

The chain links TRBV5-1 to TRBJ1-2; D is uncertain. The germline V gene has CDR1 SGHRS and CDR2 YFSETQ. Trimming pared 1 base from V and 3 bases from J, leaving 10 bases between. The CDR3 extends over 14 amino acids. Written as DNA, the CDR3 is TGCGCCAGCAGCTTGATCGCAGGTGACTATGGCTACACCTTC. Translated, it gives CASSLIAGDYGYTF.

Concerning this clone: The germline gene is not matched at one end of the junction; a read error may be the cause. V is TRBV7-7 and J is TRBJ2-2; 7 nucleotides align to TRBD1. CDR3 length: 15 residues. CDR1 is SSHAT, CDR2 FNYEAQ, per germline (reference sequence). The CDR3 DNA sequence: TGTGCTAGCAGCCGAGACAGGGTTGACACCGGGGAGCTGTTTTTT. It encodes CASSRDRVDTGELFF.

The chain couples TRBV27 to TRBJ1-2; D is possibly TRBD1 (5 bases). From germline, CDR1 is MNHEY and CDR2 SMNVEV (reference sequence). The CDR3 totals 14 residues. Trimming shortened V by 0 bases and J by 6 bases, and 11 bases separated the two germline ends. CDR3 loop: CASSLSPGYHGYTF. In nucleotides, the CDR3 is TGTGCCAGCAGTTTATCTCCAGGGTACCATGGCTACACCTTC.

The V and J genes are TRBV5-1 and TRBJ1-3, with 8 bases lining up with TRBD1. Per the germline V gene, CDR1 is SGHRS and CDR2 is YFSETQ. This CDR3 is built from 16 residues. Trimming removed 0 bases from V and 0 bases from J; junction bases left unmatched: 2. The CDR3 protein is CASSLGTGSSGNTIYF. The CDR3 DNA reads TGCGCCAGCAGCTTGGGGACAGGGAGCTCTGGAAACACCATATATTTT.

V usage is TRBV11-3 and J usage is TRBJ2-5; D is possibly TRBD2 (6 bases). Germline values: CDR1 SGHNT, CDR2 YENEEA. V was shortened by 1 base and J by 3 bases, with 18 bases between the two germline ends. The CDR3 is made up of 17 amino acids. The CDR3 nucleotides are TGTGCCAGCAGCTTAGCCGGGAGCGGTAGGGAGAAAGAGACCCAGTACTTC. Translation gives CASSLAGSGREKETQYF.

The genes are TRBV6-1 and TRBJ1-2, with 9 positions matching TRBD1. V shed 1 base, J shed 3 bases, and the junction held 3 bases outside the gene matches. The CDR3 length is 15 residues. The germline V gene encodes CDR1 MNHNS and CDR2 SASEGT. The DNA of the CDR3 is TGTGCCAGCAGTGAAGGGACAGGGGTGGACTATGGCTACACCTTC. This sequence encodes CASSEGTGVDYGYTF.

J is TRBJ2-7 and V is TRBV5-4; tentatively, D is TRBD2 (6 bases). The CDR3 extends over 12 amino acids. V dropped 6 bases and J dropped 6 bases, with 13 bases sitting between them. Germline CDR1 SGHNT, CDR2 YYREEE (reference sequence). CDR3 sequence: CASKAAEGEQYF. In DNA form, the CDR3 reads TGTGCCAGCAAGGCGGCGGAGGGCGAGCAGTACTTC. Using reference TRBV5-4 and TRBJ2-7 for the parts outside the CDR3, the full variable domain is ETGVTQSPTHLIKTRGQQVTLRCSSQSGHNTVSWYQQALGQGPQFIFQYYREEENGRGNFPPRFSGLQFPNYSSELNVNALELDDSALYLCASKAAEGEQYFGPGTRLTVT.

This rearrangement joins TRBV19 to TRBJ1-6; 9 bases align to TRBD1. Germline V gene sequence: CDR1 LNHDA, CDR2 SQIVND (reference sequence). The CDR3 is 15 amino acids. The V segment lost 5 bases and the J segment 7 bases; nucleotides outside the gene matches: 6. CDR3 in DNA: TGTGCCAGTAGTGTCGCGACAGGGGGGAATTCACCCCTCCACTTT. Translated: CASSVATGGNSPLHF.

The rearrangement uses TRBV2 and TRBJ1-5, with D perhaps matching TRBD1 (6 bases). V lost 8 bases and J lost 3, with 8 bases in between. CDR1 and CDR2 (germline): SNHLY, FYNNEI. The CDR3 sequence is 12 residues long. The CDR3 DNA is TGTGCCAGCCAGGGGCCCAATCAGCCCCAGCATTTT. Its protein is CASQGPNQPQHF.

The chain couples TRBV7-9 to TRBJ1-2; the D gene is possibly TRBD1 (5 bases). This CDR3 contains 14 residues. Trimming removed 0 bases at V and 7 bases at J, with 12 bases between. CDR1 and CDR2 (germline): SEHNR, FQNEAQ (reference sequence). The CDR3 DNA sequence: TGTGCCAGCAGCTTAGCGGCCGTGGGGGGTGGCTACACCTTC. Its translation: CASSLAAVGGGYTF.

The chain carries TRBV7-2 and TRBJ2-1, with a tentative D call TRBD1 (6 bases). V lost 5 bases and J 7 bases, leaving 12 bases between the germline ends. The CDR3 totals 13 residues. The germline V gene has CDR1 SGHTA and CDR2 FQGNSA. Here the CDR3 DNA reads TGTGCCAGCAGCCCACACAGGGCAAATGAGCAGTTCTTC. It codes for CASSPHRANEQFF.

The V gene is TRBV7-3, the J gene TRBJ1-6; 7 bases line up with TRBD1. This CDR3 has 14 residues. The germline V gene encodes CDR1 SGHTA and CDR2 FQGTGA. With V trimmed by 1 base and J by 10 bases, 4 bases remained unmatched. CDR3 sequence reads: CASSLSGQASPLHF. CDR3 sequence (DNA): TGTGCCAGCAGCTTAAGCGGACAGGCGTCACCCCTCCACTTT.

J is TRBJ1-2 and V is TRBV7-2, with 7 bases matching TRBD1. V lost 5 bases, J lost 7 bases, and 7 bases stayed unmatched. Germline CDR1 and CDR2: SGHTA and FQGNSA. CDR3 length: 13 amino acids. The CDR3 region is CASSLDRVGGYTF. The CDR3, as DNA: TGTGCCAGCAGCCTTGACAGGGTGGGTGGCTACACCTTC.

The genes are TRBV6-5 and TRBJ1-6; unclear D gene. The CDR3 extends over 14 amino acids. The V end was cut by 2 bases, the J end by 7 bases, with 9 bases between. The V gene's germline CDR1 is MNHEY and CDR2 SVGAGI. The CDR3: CASSYTRGNSPLHF. The CDR3 region has the DNA TGTGCCAGCAGTTACACGAGAGGCAATTCACCCCTCCACTTT.

This chain uses TRBV3-1 (or the pseudogene TRBV3-2) with TRBJ2-5, with D possibly being TRBD2 (5 bases). CDR3 size: 15 residues. Germline V lookup: CDR1 LGHDT, CDR2 YNNKEL (reference sequence). Trimming stripped 2 bases from V and 3 bases from J, with 13 bases between. The CDR3 DNA follows: TGTGCCAGCAGCCAATATGGTGAGGGCAAAGAGACCCAGTACTTC. Translation: CASSQYGEGKETQYF.

This clone was picked up a small number of times. The rearrangement joins TRBV29-1 to TRBJ1-2; no firm D call. CDR3 size: 10 residues. Germline V gives CDR1 SQVTM, CDR2 ANQGSEA. V dropped 3 bases and J dropped 7 bases, with 6 bases sitting between them. DNA for the CDR3: TGCAGCGTTGAGGAGGGTGGCTACACCTTC. It yields the protein CSVEEGGYTF.

The chain uses TRBV4-1 and TRBJ1-1; D is unclear. This CDR3 has 14 amino acids. Germline V CDR1 and CDR2: MGHRA, YSYEKL. Trimming took 4 bases from V and 1 from J, leaving 10 bases between them. The CDR3 protein is CASSPTTGNTEAFF. CDR3 bases: TGCGCCAGCAGCCCTACGACTGGGAACACTGAAGCTTTCTTT.

The genes are TRBV27 and TRBJ1-1; unclear D gene. Germline V gene data show CDR1 as MNHEY and CDR2 as SMNVEV (reference sequence). Trimming left V 6 bases short and J 5 bases short, with 16 bases between. The CDR3 totals 14 residues. The DNA of the CDR3 is TGTGCCAGCAGCCCTTTACCAGGAGGGACTGAAGCTTTCTTT. Translation gives CASSPLPGGTEAFF.

The chain joins TRBV7-6 to TRBJ2-5, with 8 bases matching TRBD2. CDR3 length equals 13 residues. With V trimmed by 8 bases and J by 5 bases, 7 bases remained unmatched. Germline V gives CDR1 SGHVS, CDR2 FNYEAQ. CDR3 sequence reads: CASGTSNAETQYF. The CDR3 coding sequence is TGTGCCAGCGGGACTAGTAACGCGGAGACCCAGTACTTC. The complete variable domain, with remaining parts taken from reference TRBV7-6 and TRBJ2-5, reads GAGVSQSPRYKVTKRGQDVALRCDPISGHVSLYWYRQALGQGPEFLTYFNYEAQQDKSGLPNDRFSAERPEGSISTLTIQRTEQRDSAMYRCASGTSNAETQYFGPGTRLLVL.

A few counts support this clone. This chain uses TRBV18 with TRBJ1-2; TRBD1 might be the D (6 bases). CDR3 length equals 15 residues. The germline V and J ends were trimmed by 0 bases and 5 bases, with 13 bases remaining between them. Germline values: CDR1 KGHSH, CDR2 LQKENI. The CDR3 DNA follows: TGTGCCAGCTCACCACCGATTGGCCAGGGGTATGGCTACACCTTC. It is translated as CASSPPIGQGYGYTF.

This clone came up once. V is TRBV6-6 and J is TRBJ1-4; D is possibly TRBD1 (6 bases). The CDR3 loop spans 14 amino acids. V was cut by 5 bases and J by 8 bases, with 15 bases left in between. Per the germline V gene, CDR1 is MNHNY and CDR2 is SVGAGI (reference sequence). The CDR3 here is CASSLQGIGEKLFF. CDR3 in DNA: TGTGCCAGCAGTCTACAGGGAATCGGCGAAAAACTGTTTTTT.